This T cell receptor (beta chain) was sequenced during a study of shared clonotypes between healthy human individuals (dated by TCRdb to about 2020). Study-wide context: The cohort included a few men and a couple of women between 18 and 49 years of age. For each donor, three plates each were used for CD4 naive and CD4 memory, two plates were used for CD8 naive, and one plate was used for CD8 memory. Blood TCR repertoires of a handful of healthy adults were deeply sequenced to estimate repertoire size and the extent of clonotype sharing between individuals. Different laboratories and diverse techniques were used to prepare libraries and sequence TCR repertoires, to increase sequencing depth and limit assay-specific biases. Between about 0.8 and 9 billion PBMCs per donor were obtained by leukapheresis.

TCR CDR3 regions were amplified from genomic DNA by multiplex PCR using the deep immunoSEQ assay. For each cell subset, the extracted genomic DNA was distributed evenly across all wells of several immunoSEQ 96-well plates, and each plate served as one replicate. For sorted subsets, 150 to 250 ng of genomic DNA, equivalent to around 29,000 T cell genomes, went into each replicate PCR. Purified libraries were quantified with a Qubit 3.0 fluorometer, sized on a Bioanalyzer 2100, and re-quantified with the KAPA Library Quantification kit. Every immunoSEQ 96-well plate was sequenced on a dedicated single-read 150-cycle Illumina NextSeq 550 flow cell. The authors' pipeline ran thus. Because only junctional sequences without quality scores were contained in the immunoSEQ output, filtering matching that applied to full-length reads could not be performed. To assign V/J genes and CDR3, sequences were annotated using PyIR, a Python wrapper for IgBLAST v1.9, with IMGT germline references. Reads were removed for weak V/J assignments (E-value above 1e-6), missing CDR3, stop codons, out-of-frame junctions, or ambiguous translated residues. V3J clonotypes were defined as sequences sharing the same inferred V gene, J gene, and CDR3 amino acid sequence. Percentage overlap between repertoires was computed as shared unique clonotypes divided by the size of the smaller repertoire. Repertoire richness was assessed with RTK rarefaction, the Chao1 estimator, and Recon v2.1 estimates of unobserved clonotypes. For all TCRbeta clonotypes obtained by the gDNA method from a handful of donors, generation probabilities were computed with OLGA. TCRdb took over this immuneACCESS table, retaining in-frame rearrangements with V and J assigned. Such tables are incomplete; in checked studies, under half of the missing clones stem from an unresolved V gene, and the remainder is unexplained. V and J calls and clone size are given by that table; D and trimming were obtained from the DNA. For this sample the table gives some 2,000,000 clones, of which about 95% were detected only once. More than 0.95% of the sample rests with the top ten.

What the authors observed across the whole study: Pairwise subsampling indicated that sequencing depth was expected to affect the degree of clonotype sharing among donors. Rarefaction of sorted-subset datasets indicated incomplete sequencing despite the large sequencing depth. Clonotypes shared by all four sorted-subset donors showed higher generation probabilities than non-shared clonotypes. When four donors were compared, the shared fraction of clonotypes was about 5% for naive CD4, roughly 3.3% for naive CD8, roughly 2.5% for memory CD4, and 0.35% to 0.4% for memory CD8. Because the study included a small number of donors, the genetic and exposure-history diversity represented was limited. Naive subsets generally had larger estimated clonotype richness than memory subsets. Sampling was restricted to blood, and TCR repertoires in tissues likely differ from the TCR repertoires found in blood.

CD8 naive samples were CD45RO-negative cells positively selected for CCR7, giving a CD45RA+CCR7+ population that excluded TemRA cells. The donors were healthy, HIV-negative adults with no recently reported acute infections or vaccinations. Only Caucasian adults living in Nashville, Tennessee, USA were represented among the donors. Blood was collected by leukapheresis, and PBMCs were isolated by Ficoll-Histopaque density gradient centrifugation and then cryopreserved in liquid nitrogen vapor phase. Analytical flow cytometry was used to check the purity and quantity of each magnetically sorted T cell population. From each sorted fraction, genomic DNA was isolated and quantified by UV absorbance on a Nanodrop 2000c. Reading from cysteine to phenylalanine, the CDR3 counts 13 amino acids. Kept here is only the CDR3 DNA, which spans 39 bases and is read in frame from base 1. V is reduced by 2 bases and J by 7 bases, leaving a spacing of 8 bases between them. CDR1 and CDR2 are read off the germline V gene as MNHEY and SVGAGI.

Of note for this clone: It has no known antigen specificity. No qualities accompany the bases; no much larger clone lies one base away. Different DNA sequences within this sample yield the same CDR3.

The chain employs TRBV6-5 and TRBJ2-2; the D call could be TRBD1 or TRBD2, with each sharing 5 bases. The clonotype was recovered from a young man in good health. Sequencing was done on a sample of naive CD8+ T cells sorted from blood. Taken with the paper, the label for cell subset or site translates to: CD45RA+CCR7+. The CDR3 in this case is CASSYEGSGELFF. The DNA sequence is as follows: TGTGCCAGCAGTTACGAGGGGAGCGGGGAGCTGTTTTTT.